Included here is one TCR beta chain sequence, with context. Antigen specificity is unknown. The germline V gene encodes CDR1 SGHNT and CDR2 YENEEA. CDR3 length: 17 residues. V lost 4 bases and J lost 4; bases outside the gene matches: 7. This specimen belongs to a study of identical twins. Findings and limits, study-wide: A cross-sectional statistical analysis, not follow-up of the same donors, supported the conclusions.

Everyone who donated was a healthy Caucasian. TCRdb processed the 5' RACE reads anew with MiXCR; each CDR3 protein has one entry. In the table there are about 530,000 distinct CDR3 sequences, around 20% of which are singletons. This same sample was also part of a study on yellow fever vaccine responses in identical twins.

The clonotype comes from a woman between 18 and 30 years old in good health. V gene TRBV11-3 combines with J gene TRBJ2-1, with 13 bases fitting TRBD2. The material sequenced was CD4+ T cells sorted from blood. For the CDR3, the DNA is TGTGCCAGCAGCTCCGGGACTAGCGGGACAATTTACAATGAGCAGTTCTTC. Translation: CASSSGTSGTIYNEQFF. The complete variable domain, with remaining parts taken from reference TRBV11-3 and TRBJ2-1, reads EAGVVQSPRYKIIEKKQPVAFWCNPISGHNTLYWYLQNLGQGPELLIRYENEEAVDDSQLPKDRFSAERLKGVDSTLKIQPAELGDSAVYLCASSSGTSGTIYNEQFFGPGTRLTVL.